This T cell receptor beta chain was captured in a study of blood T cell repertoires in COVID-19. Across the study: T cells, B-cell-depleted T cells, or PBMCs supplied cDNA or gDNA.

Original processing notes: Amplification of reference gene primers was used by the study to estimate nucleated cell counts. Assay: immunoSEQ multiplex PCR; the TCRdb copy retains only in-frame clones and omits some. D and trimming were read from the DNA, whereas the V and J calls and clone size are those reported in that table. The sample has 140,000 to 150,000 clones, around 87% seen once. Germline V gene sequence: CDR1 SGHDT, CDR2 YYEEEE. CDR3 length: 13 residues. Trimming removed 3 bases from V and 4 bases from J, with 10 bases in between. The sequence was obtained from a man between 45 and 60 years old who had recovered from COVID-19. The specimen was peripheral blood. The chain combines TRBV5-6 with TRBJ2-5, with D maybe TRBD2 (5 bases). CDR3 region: CASSSDRGETQYF. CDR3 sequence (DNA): TGTGCCAGCAGCTCGGACCGGGGAGAGACCCAGTACTTC.